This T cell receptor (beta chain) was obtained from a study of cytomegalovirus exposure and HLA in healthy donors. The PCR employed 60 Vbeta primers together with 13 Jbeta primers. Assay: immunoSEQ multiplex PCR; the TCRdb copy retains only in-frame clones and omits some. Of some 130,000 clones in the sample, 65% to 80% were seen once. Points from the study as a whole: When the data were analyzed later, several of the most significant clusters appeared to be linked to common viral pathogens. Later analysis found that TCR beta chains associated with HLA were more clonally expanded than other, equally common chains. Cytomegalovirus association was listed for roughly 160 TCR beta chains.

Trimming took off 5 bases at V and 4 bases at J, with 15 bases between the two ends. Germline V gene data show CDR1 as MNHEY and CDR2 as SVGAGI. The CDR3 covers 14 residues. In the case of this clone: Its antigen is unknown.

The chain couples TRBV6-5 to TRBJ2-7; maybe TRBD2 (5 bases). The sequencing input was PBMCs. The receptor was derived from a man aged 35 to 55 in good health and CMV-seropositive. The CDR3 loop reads CASSPPGYAYEQYF. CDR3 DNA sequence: TGTGCCAGCAGTCCGCCGGGATACGCGTACGAGCAGTACTTC.